This entry lists 9 T cell receptor beta chains sequenced from one sample in a study of T cells after yellow fever vaccination. TCRdb recomputed calls from the 5' RACE reads with MiXCR, one row per CDR3 protein. The sample includes 500,000 to 650,000 distinct CDR3 sequences, less than 15% of them seen just once. Specimen: PBMCs, collected on the day of the yellow fever booster vaccination. Receptor source: a man aged 30 to 45 who received the YFV17D yellow fever vaccine.

This clonotype was seen a handful of times. The V gene is TRBV15, the J gene TRBJ2-1; no clear D gene. Between the trimmed V and J ends, which lost 0 bases and 5 bases, there was a span of 5 bases. The length of the CDR3 is 13 residues. Looked up from germline, CDR1 is LNHNV and CDR2 is YYDKDF (reference sequence). Here the CDR3 reads CATSRDRNNEQFF. In nucleotides, the CDR3 is TGTGCCACCAGCAGAGATCGCAACAATGAGCAGTTCTTC.

The gene calls are TRBV20-1 and TRBJ2-3; 8 bases line up with TRBD2. The trim removed 1 base at V and 4 bases at J, leaving 7 bases unmatched. The CDR3 length is 15 residues. Germline V gives CDR1 DFQATT, CDR2 SNEGSKA (reference sequence). The CDR3 loop is CSARVGTSRSDTQYF. The CDR3 DNA is TGCAGTGCTAGAGTAGGGACTAGTCGATCAGATACGCAGTATTTT.

The rearrangement uses TRBV20-1 and TRBJ2-3; D is uncertain. The CDR3 extends over 13 amino acids. V was cut by 5 bases and J by 0 bases, with 9 bases left in between. Germline V gene data show CDR1 as DFQATT and CDR2 as SNEGSKA (reference sequence). The CDR3 reads CSALSSSTDTQYF. DNA of the CDR3: TGCAGTGCTCTCTCCTCAAGCACAGATACGCAGTATTTT.

This clonotype was counted a few times. V is TRBV20-1 and J is TRBJ2-7; possibly TRBD2 for D (5 bases). The germline V gene has CDR1 DFQATT and CDR2 SNEGSKA (reference sequence). The CDR3 covers 14 residues. V lost 6 bases to trimming and J lost 1 base, with 16 bases between them. The CDR3 is CSASGVGESYEQYF. The CDR3 bases are TGCAGTGCCTCCGGTGTGGGAGAGTCCTACGAGCAGTACTTC.

At least ten counts were recorded for this clonotype. The chain employs TRBV12-3 or TRBV12-4 and TRBJ2-1, with D possibly matching TRBD2 (5 bases). The ends were cut back, 3 bases at V and 3 bases at J, with 12 bases in the middle. This CDR3 contains 15 residues. CDR3 sequence (DNA): TGTGCCAGCAGTTTTCTGACTACCATCTACAATGAGCAGTTCTTC. This sequence encodes CASSFLTTIYNEQFF.

V and J are TRBV27 and TRBJ2-7; D possibly uses TRBD1 or TRBD2 (6 bases each). Germline V gene data show CDR1 as MNHEY and CDR2 as SMNVEV (reference sequence). CDR3 length equals 14 residues. V lost 6 bases and J lost 3, with 15 bases in between. The CDR3 protein is CASRGGTSLYEQYF. The DNA for the CDR3 is TGTGCCAGCAGAGGAGGGACAAGCCTCTACGAGCAGTACTTC.

The gene calls are TRBV18 and TRBJ2-7; either TRBD1 or TRBD2 may supply D (5 bases each). The germline CDR1 and CDR2 sequences are KGHSH and LQKENI. V lost 6 bases, J lost 3 bases, and 18 bases lay in between. CDR3 length: 15 amino acids. For the CDR3, the DNA is TGTGCCAGCTCTCTCCTCTTGGGGGAGAACTACGAGCAGTACTTC. Encoded protein: CASSLLLGENYEQYF.

This clonotype has more than one count but fewer than ten. The chain links TRBV29-1 to TRBJ2-7; D is possibly TRBD1 or TRBD2 (5 bases each). Trimming cost V 6 bases and J 4 bases, with 13 bases left between them. The CDR3 contains 12 residues. CDR1 is SQVTM and CDR2 is ANQGSEA in the germline V gene. CDR3 sequence (DNA): TGCAGCGTCGGGACGGATAGGTACGAGCAGTACTTC. It yields the protein CSVGTDRYEQYF.

A few counts support this clonotype. V and J are TRBV24-1 and TRBJ2-1; 8 positions agree with TRBD1. This CDR3 has 16 residues. Looked up from germline, CDR1 is KGHDR and CDR2 is SFDVKD. Losses at the gene ends were 3 bases for V and 9 bases for J; bases not matched to a gene: 12. CDR3 coding DNA: TGTGCCACCAGTGATCCGACAGGGGTAGGGGTTGGTGAGCAGTTCTTC. Its translation: CATSDPTGVGVGEQFF.